This TCR beta chain comes out of a study of blood T cell repertoires in COVID-19 (TCRdb year 2020). In terms of the full investigation: The collaborator samples originated in the United States, Italy and Spain and spanned the acute and convalescent phases of COVID-19. The material from the prospective study consisted of cDNA or gDNA derived from T cells, B-cell-depleted T cells, or PBMCs. Subjects who had been exposed to COVID-19, were actively infected with it, or had recovered from it provided the deeply sampled blood TCRbeta repertoires that made up the dataset. The repertoires were released in a freely available public database meant as a resource for research on the immune response to SARS-CoV-2. The samples were drawn from two sources: the first 160 participants of the ongoing ImmuneRACE study, and 1,200 or so subjects contributed by 6 global collaborators. Sample metadata almost always included a de-identified subject ID, COVID-19 status, age in years and sex. Where HLA class I and class II types were available, the types were taken from metadata supplied by the sample provider, not from assay-based typing. Overall results and qualifications from the work: Clinical and demographic metadata were provided uncurated, with the amount varying by source and participant.

TCRbeta CDR3 regions were amplified from genomic DNA by means of the immunoSEQ Assay, a bias-controlled multiplex PCR. The published analysis was carried out like this. Within the assay, amplification of reference gene primers was used to estimate how many nucleated cells each sample contained. To quantify the absolute abundance of each unique TCRbeta CDR3 rearrangement, sequence reads were collapsed and filtered. For each sample, productive Simpson clonality was calculated as the square root of Simpson's diversity index across productive rearrangements. TCRdb took this table from immuneACCESS and kept in-frame rearrangements with V and J called. Such tables lack part of the clones; where checked against another copy, unresolved V genes explain under half of the gap, and the rest is unexplained. V, J and clone size are taken as reported in that table, and D and trimming were inferred from the DNA itself. This sample holds under 250,000 clones; more than 65% were observed only once. Approximately 3% of the sample goes to the ten largest clones.

CDR1 and CDR2, per the germline V gene (reference sequence), are GTSNPN and SVGIG. From the cysteine through the phenylalanine, the CDR3 covers 16 amino acids. Only CDR3 DNA remains: 48 bases, in frame from the first base. Trimming takes 4 bases from V and 0 bases from J, and the germline ends sit 13 bases apart. This clone was seen only once. The antigen this receptor binds is unknown. No quality values exist for individual bases; no much larger clone is one base distant. Samples from volunteer blood donors who had recovered from COVID-19 were contributed by a second Seattle source. The collaborating institutions used their own protocols to collect whole blood in K2EDTA tubes. For TCRbeta analysis, collaborator samples were shipped as frozen whole blood, as isolated PBMCs, or as DNA extracted from either sample type.

This chain joins TRBV30 to TRBJ2-6, with the identity of the D gene unclear. The receptor was derived from a woman aged 25 to 45 who had recovered from COVID-19. Sequencing was performed on peripheral blood. The CDR3 here reads CAWTFTETSGANVLTF. In nucleotides, the sequence is TGTGCCTGGACCTTCACAGAAACCTCTGGGGCCAACGTCCTGACTTTC.